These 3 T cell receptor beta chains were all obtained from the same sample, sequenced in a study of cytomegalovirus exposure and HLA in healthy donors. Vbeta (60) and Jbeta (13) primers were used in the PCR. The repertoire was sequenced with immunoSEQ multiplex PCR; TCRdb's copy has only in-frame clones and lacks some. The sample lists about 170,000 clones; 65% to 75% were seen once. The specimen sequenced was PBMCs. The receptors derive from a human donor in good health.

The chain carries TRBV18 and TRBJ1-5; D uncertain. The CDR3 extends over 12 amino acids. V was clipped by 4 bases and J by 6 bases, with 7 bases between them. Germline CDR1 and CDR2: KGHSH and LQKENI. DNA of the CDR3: TGTGCCAGCTCACTGGAGGGTCAGCCCCAGCATTTT. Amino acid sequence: CASSLEGQPQHF.

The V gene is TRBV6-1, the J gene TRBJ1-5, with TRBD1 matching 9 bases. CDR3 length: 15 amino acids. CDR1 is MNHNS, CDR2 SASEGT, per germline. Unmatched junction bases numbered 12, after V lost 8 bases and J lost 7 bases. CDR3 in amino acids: CASAFQGQGNQPQHF. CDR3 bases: TGTGCCAGCGCCTTTCAGGGACAGGGTAACCAGCCCCAGCATTTT.

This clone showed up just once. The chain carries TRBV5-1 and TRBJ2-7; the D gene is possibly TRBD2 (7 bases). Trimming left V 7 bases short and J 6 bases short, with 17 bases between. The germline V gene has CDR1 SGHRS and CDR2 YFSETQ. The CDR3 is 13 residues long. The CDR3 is CASSTEGGSEQYF. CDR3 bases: TGCGCCAGCTCTACGGAGGGGGGGAGCGAGCAGTACTTC.